This T cell receptor (beta chain) was captured by sequencing in a study of control samples from healthy donors and cancer patients. CDR1 and CDR2 from the germline V gene are SGHTA and FQGNSA. The CDR3 covers 16 residues. J gave up 6 bases and V 5 bases, and 13 bases lay outside the gene matches. Sequenced by immunoSEQ multiplex PCR; TCRdb stores in-frame clones only, minus some. Of 390,000 or so clones detected, more than 80% appear once; the ten largest clones hold 5% to 7%. This sequence originates from a middle-aged man with head and neck cancer. This chain joins TRBV7-2 and TRBJ2-7; TRBD1 aligns across 10 bases. Material for sequencing was PBMCs. CDR3 in DNA: TGTGCCAGCAGCCTTGACTGGGACAGGGGTGGAAGCGAGCAGTACTTC. Amino acid sequence: CASSLDWDRGGSEQYF.